The following is a T cell receptor (beta chain) sequence with its context. Its antigen is undetermined. Read coverage stops 3 residues before the CDR3 terminus; the germline J gene supplies the remainder. The record originates from a study of T cells in women clearing cervical HPV infection. Turning to the study itself: Donors had HPV16-related CIN3 or worse; 2 had invasive cancer.

The assay was immunoSEQ multiplex PCR, and TCRdb's table has in-frame clones only and misses some. The listing records some 25,000 clones. V was clipped by 6 bases and J by 1 base, with 16 bases between them. This CDR3 is built from 15 residues. Germline V lookup: CDR1 DFQATT, CDR2 SNEGSKA (reference sequence). General study results and limits: It is unknown whether associations predate infection; no effector/memory or HPV-specific sorting.

The V gene is TRBV20-1, the J gene TRBJ2-1; possibly TRBD2 for D (7 bases). The sequence was collected from a woman aged 18 to 69 with a cervical HPV16 infection that either progressed to CIN3+ or cleared (not recorded which). The sequencing input was blood buffy coat. The covered CDR3 bases are TGCAGTGCGGGGGGGCTAGCGGAATCCTACAATGAG. Translated: CSAGGLAESYNE. The CDR3 as a whole reads CSAGGLAESYNEQFF.